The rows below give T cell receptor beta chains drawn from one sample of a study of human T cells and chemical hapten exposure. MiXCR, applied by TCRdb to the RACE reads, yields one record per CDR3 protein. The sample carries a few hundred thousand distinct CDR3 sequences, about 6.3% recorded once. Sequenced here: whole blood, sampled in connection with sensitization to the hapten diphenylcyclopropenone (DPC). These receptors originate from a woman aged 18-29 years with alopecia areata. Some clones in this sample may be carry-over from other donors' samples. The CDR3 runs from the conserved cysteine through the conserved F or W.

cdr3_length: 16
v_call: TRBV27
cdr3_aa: CASSLWGARGHTEAFF

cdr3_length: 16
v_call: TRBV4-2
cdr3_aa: CASSQDRVTGANVLTF

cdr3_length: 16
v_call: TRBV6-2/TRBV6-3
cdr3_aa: CASSKMAGRGNSPLHF

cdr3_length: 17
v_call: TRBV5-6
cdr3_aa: CASGPRPGTGNNQPQHF

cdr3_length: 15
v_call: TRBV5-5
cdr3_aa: CASSPGRIMNTEAFF

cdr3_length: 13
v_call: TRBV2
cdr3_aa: CASKGDSNNEQFF

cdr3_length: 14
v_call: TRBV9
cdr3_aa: CASSPLAGGYEQYF

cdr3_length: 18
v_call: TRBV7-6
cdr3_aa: CASSSEITGGPLSNEQFF

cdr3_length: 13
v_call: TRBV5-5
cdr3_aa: CASSFLSGNEQYF

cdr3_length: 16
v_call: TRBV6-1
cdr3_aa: CASSGGWQPSSYEQYF

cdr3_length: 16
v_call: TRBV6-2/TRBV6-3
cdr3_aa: CASSYSFSYSNQPQHF

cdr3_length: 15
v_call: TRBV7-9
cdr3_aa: CASSLKGQGYNEQFF

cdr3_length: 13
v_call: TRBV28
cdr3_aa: CASSLGNQETQYF

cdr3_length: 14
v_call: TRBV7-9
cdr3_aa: CASSLNQANYGYTF

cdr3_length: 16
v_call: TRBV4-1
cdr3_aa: CASSQESGGLSYEQYF

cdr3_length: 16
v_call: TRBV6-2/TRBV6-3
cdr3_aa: CASSYSPDRGVPEAFF

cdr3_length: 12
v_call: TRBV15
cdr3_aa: CATSRDGGKQYF

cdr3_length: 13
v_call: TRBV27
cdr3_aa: CASSRPGNTEAFF

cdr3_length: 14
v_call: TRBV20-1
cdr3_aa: CSARGGNGPDTQYF

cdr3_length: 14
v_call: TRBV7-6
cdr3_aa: CASSLREQGTEAFF

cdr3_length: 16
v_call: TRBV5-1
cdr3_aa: CASSIDWTGPGETQYF

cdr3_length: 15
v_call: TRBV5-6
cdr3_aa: CASSLIRGADQPQHF

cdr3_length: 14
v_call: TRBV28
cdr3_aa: CASSLGVMDSPLHF

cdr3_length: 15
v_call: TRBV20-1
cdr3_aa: CSALISGGATDTQYF

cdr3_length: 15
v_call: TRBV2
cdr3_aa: CASREDRVSNQPQHF

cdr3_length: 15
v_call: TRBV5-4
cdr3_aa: CASSPGTPNTGELFF

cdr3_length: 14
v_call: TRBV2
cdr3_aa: CASSEVRRFGEQYF

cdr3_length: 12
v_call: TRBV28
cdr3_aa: CASSFLSYEQYF

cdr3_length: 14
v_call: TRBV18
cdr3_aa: CASSSGTENEKLFF

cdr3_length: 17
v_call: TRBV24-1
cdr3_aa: CATSDGGGWSGTDTQYF

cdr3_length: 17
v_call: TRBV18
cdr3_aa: CASSRTGAWVPNEKLFF

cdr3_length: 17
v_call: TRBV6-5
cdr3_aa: CASSYSGAASGANVLTF

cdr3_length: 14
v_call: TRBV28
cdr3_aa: CASSLQEGNYEQYF

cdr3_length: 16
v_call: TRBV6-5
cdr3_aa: CASSPQHGSGANVLTF

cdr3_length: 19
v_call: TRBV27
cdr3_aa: CASREQNWGTLAGANVLTF

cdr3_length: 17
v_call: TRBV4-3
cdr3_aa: CASSQRTSGDIIETQYF

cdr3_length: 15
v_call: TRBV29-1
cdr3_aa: CSVGQGGTNTGELFF

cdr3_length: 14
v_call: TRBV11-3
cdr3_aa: CASSAGGGRSPLHF

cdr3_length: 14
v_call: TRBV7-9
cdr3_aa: CASSLELGRAELFF

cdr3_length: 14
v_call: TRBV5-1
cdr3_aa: CASSLGQGTHEQYF

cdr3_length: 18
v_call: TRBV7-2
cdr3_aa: CASSPTAGGPYSTYEQYF

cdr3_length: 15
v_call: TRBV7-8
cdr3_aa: CASSFLGGSGNTIYF

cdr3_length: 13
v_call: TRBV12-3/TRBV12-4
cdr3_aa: CASSLTSGDEQFF

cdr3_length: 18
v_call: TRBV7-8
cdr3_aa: CASSLRGWDRVDTQPQHF

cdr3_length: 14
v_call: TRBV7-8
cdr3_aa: CASSLATSPSTQYF

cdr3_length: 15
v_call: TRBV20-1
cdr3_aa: CSARPIAGGTYEQYF

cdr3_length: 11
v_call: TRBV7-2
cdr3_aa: CASSRFYEQYF

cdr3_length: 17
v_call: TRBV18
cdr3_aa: CASSPQEGARIGQPQHF

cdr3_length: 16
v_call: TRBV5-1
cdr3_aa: CASSWQGGEMNTEAFF

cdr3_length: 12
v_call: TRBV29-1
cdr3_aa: CSVEFSTDTQYF

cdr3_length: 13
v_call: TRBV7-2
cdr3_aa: CASSSFLEYGYTF

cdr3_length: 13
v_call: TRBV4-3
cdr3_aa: CARAGGTYNEQFF

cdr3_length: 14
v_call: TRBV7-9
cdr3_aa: CASRRGLPGDTQYF

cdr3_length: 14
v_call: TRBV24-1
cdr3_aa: CATSDLKREDTQYF

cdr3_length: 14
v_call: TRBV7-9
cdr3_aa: CASIFGLSGNTIYF

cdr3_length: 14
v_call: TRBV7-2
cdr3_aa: CASSFFFQGEKLFF

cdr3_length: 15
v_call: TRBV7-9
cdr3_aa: CASTLGGTDNSPLHF

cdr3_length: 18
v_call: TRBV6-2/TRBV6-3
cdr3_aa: CASSYSWGASLSNQPQHF

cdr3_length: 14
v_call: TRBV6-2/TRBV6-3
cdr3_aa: CASSYMGLGDTQYF

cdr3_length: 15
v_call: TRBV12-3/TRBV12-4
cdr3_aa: CASSLGRGVSYEQYF